This entry concerns a single TCR beta chain. Other DNA sequences from this sample encode an identical CDR3 as well. The data derive from a study of cytomegalovirus exposure and HLA in healthy donors. PCR amplification relied on 60 Vbeta primers (plus 13 Jbeta primers). Sequencing was performed with immunoSEQ multiplex PCR; in TCRdb, only in-frame clones are kept and a portion is missing. The top ten hold 1% to 1.5% of the sample, which has about 130,000 clones, roughly 80% seen once. The sample comprised PBMCs. This TCR was sampled from a girl aged 2 to 9 in good health and CMV-seronegative.

The CDR3 loop is CASSVGADTQYF. CDR3 sequence (DNA): TGTGCCAGCAGCGTAGGAGCAGATACGCAGTATTTT. This chain joins TRBV9 and TRBJ2-3; D uncertain. This CDR3 comprises 12 residues. Trimming pared 0 bases from V and 4 bases from J, leaving 3 bases between. Germline V lookup: CDR1 SGDLS, CDR2 YYNGEE.